This T cell receptor beta chain originates from a study of cytomegalovirus exposure and HLA in healthy donors. Broader study findings: A later analysis linked a missense variant in DCLRE1C to the trimming of TCR beta V and J genes. Within an earlier analysis, most TCR beta V segments proved productive either about 90% or about 30% of the time. Immune exposure data for these donors was limited to CMV serostatus. In vitro work confirmed that a few CMV-associated chains recognize CMV antigens.

The study ran its PCR with 60 Vbeta and 13 Jbeta primers. Sequencing used immunoSEQ multiplex PCR; TCRdb keeps in-frame clones, though not all of them. The sample has some 180,000 clones, approximately 79% seen once; the top ten hold 4.4%. Comment on this clone: Its antigen remains unknown.

The source is a woman aged 25 to 39 in good health and CMV-seropositive. Sample: PBMCs.

CDR3 amino acids: CASSFLFQGAQDNYGYTF. CDR3 sequence (DNA): TGTGCCAGCAGCTTTTTGTTCCAGGGGGCGCAGGATAACTATGGCTACACCTTC. J is TRBJ1-2 and V is TRBV11-2, with 8 bases identical to TRBD1. V was clipped by 3 bases and J by 1 base; unmatched bases: 13. This CDR3 comprises 18 residues. CDR1 and CDR2 (germline): SGHAT, FQNNGV.